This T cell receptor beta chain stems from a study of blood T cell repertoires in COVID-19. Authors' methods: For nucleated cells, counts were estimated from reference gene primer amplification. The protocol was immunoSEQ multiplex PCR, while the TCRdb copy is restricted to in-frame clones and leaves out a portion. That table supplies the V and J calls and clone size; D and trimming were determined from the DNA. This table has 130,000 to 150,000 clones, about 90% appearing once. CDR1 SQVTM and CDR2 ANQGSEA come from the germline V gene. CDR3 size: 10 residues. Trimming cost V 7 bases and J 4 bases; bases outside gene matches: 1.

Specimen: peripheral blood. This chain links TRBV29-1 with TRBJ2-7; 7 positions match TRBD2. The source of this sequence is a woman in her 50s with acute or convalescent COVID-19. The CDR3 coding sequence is TGCAGCGCACTAGCGTACGAGCAGTACTTC. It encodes CSALAYEQYF.